Below are 11 T cell receptor beta chains sequenced from a single sample in a study of T cell repertoires in cytomegalovirus infection. MiXCR, applied by TCRdb to the reads, yields one record per CDR3 protein. This repertoire shows some 300,000 distinct CDR3 sequences, around 9.1% found once; its top ten account for over 2.5%. The specimen sequenced was PBMCs. These receptors all come from a human donor in good health (CMV status not recorded). Some clones in this sample may be carry-over from other donors' samples.

In this sample, this clonotype turned up many times. The chain has TRBV20-1 and TRBJ2-6; no clear D gene. Trimming shortened V by 2 bases and J by 0 bases, and 5 bases separated the two germline ends. The CDR3 length is 14 residues. CDR1 is DFQATT, CDR2 SNEGSKA, per germline (reference sequence). This CDR3 reads CSARLGSGANVLTF. The CDR3, as DNA: TGCAGTGCTAGATTGGGCTCTGGGGCCAACGTCCTGACTTTC.

This clonotype was recorded a few times. This rearrangement joins TRBV12-3 or TRBV12-4 to TRBJ2-7; D is perhaps TRBD1 or TRBD2 (5 bases each). This CDR3 contains 13 residues. Trimming cost V 3 bases and J 3 bases, with 9 bases left between them. For the CDR3, the DNA is TGTGCCAGCAGTTTCAGGGAGTACTACGAGCAGTACGTC. Translation gives CASSFREYYEQYV.

This clonotype has ten or more counts. V and J are TRBV29-1 and TRBJ1-1; D unclear. Germline-derived CDR1 and CDR2 are SQVTM and ANQGSEA. There are 10 residues in the CDR3. V was shortened by 7 bases and J by 5 bases, with 8 bases between the two germline ends. The CDR3 protein is CSGRSTEAFF. The CDR3 DNA reads TGCAGCGGGAGGTCTACTGAAGCTTTCTTT.

This clonotype was observed at least ten times. The gene calls are TRBV7-2 and TRBJ1-5, with D uncertain. Germline CDR1 reads SGHTA; CDR2 reads FQGNSA. CDR3 size: 13 residues. Trimming shortened V by 10 bases and J by 0 bases, and 10 bases separated the two germline ends. CDR3 coding DNA: TGTGCCACCGGCCAGTATAGCAATCAGCCCCAGCATTTT. As protein: CATGQYSNQPQHF.

This clonotype has at least ten counts. The chain has TRBV7-2 and TRBJ1-6; 7 nucleotides match TRBD1. V was clipped by 6 bases and J by 5 bases; unmatched bases: 4. The CDR3 covers 14 residues. Germline lookup yields CDR1 SGHTA and CDR2 FQGNSA. The CDR3 spells CASRPGQNNSPLHF. For the CDR3, the DNA is TGTGCCAGCAGACCGGGACAGAATAATTCACCCCTCCACTTT.

Details on this clonotype: The conserved phenylalanine or tryptophan normally closing the CDR3 is absent here, so this likely arose from a read error. V gene TRBV28 combines with J gene TRBJ1-5; tentatively, D is TRBD1 (6 bases). This CDR3 is 16 amino acids long. V was shortened by 2 bases and J by 3 bases, with 14 bases between the two germline ends. The V gene's germline CDR1 is MDHEN and CDR2 SYDVKM. The DNA for the CDR3 is TGTGCCAGCAGTTTAAAACAGGGCAATAACAATCAGCCCCAGCATTCT. Translation gives CASSLKQGNNNQPQHS.

This clonotype was recorded a few times. The rearrangement uses TRBV19 and TRBJ2-2; the D is unclear. V dropped 7 bases and J dropped 0 bases, with 6 bases sitting between them. The CDR3 runs 13 residues. Germline V gene sequence: CDR1 LNHDA, CDR2 SQIVND (reference sequence). CDR3 residues: CASKGTNTGELFF. The CDR3 DNA follows: TGTGCCAGTAAAGGCACGAACACCGGGGAGCTGTTTTTT. The full variable domain, in which reference TRBV19 and TRBJ2-2 provide the parts outside the CDR3, is DGGITQSPKYLFRKEGQNVTLSCEQNLNHDAMYWYRQDPGQGLRLIYYSQIVNDFQKGDIAEGYSVSREKKESFPLTVTSAQKNPTAFYLCASKGTNTGELFFGEGSRLTVL.

The chain couples TRBV9 to TRBJ2-3; TRBD2 aligns across 11 bases. The CDR3 covers 15 residues. Germline V lookup: CDR1 SGDLS, CDR2 YYNGEE. V shed 3 bases, J shed 2 bases, and the junction held 2 bases outside the gene matches. CDR3 in amino acids: CASSALAGATDTQYF. The CDR3 region has the DNA TGTGCCAGCAGCGCACTAGCGGGGGCCACAGATACGCAGTATTTT.

Many counts were recorded for this clonotype. The chain carries TRBV2 and TRBJ2-2; D ambiguous. The CDR3 is made up of 14 amino acids. The V end was cut by 4 bases, the J end by 1 base, with 7 bases between. Per the germline V gene, CDR1 is SNHLY and CDR2 is FYNNEI. The CDR3, as DNA: TGTGCCAGCAGTGTGTCAGGGAACACCGGGGAGCTGTTTTTT. This translates into CASSVSGNTGELFF.

This clonotype was counted many times. V and J are TRBV28 and TRBJ1-1, with 8 bases fitting TRBD1. Germline-derived CDR1 and CDR2 are MDHEN and SYDVKM. This CDR3 region has 12 residues. The trim removed 7 bases at V and 9 bases at J, leaving 7 bases unmatched. CDR3 region: CASNRQGTKAFF. The CDR3 bases are TGTGCCAGCAATAGACAGGGGACGAAAGCTTTCTTT.

The DNA for the CDR3 is TGTGCCAGCAGCTTGGTAACAGGGGGAATGAACACTGAAGCTTTCTTT. This gives the protein CASSLVTGGMNTEAFF. V usage is TRBV5-6 and J usage is TRBJ1-1; the match to TRBD1 covers 8 bases. The CDR3 covers 16 residues. Looked up from germline, CDR1 is SGHDT and CDR2 is YYEEEE. J gave up 0 bases and V 0 bases, and 4 bases lay outside the gene matches.